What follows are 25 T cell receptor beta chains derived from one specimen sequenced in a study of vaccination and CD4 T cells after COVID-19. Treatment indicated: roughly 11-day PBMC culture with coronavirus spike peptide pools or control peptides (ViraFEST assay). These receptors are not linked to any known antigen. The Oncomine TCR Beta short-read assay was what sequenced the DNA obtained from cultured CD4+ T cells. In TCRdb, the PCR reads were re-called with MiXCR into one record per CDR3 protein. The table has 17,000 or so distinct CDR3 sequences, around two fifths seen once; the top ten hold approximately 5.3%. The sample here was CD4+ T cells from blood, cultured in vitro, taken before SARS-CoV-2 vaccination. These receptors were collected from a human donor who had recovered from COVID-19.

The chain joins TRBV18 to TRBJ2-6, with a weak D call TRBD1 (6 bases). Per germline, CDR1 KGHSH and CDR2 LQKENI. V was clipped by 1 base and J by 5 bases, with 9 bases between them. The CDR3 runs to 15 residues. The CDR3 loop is CASSPRQAWANVLTF. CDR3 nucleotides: TGTGCCAGCTCACCACGACAGGCTTGGGCCAACGTCCTGACTTTC.

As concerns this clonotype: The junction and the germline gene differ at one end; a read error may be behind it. The CDR3 loop reads CASSSRRRETYGCTF. CDR3 nucleotide sequence: TGTGCCAGCAGTTCCCGACGGCGTGAAACCTATGGCTGCACCTTC. The chain links TRBV6-2 or TRBV6-3 to TRBJ1-2; D is unclear. The germline gives CDR1 MNHEY, CDR2 SVGEGT. This CDR3 has 15 residues.

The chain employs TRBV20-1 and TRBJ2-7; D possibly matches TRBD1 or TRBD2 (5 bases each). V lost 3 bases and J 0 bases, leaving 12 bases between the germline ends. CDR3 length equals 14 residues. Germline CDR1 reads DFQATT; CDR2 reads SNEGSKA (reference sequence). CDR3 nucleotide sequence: TGCAGTGCTAGGGGGGACCTAAGCTCCTACGAGCAGTACTTC. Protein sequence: CSARGDLSSYEQYF.

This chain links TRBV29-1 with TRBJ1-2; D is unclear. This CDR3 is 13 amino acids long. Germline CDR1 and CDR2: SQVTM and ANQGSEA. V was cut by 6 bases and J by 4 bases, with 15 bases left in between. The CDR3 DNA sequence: TGCAGCGTGACGCAGGCAGGCCCCTATGGCTACACCTTC. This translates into CSVTQAGPYGYTF.

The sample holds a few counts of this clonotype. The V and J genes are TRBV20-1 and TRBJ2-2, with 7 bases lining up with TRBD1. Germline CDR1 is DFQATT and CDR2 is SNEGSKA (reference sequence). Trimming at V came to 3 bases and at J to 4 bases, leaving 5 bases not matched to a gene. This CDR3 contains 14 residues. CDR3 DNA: TGCAGTGCTAGGGTCACAGGGGTCACCGGGGAGCTGTTTTTT. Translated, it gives CSARVTGVTGELFF.

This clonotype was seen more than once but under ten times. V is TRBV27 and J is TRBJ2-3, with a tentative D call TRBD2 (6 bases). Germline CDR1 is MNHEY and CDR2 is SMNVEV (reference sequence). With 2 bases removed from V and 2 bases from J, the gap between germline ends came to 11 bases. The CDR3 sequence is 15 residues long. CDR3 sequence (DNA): TGTGCCAGCAGTTTAGACGGGAGCAACACAGATACGCAGTATTTT. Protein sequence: CASSLDGSNTDTQYF.

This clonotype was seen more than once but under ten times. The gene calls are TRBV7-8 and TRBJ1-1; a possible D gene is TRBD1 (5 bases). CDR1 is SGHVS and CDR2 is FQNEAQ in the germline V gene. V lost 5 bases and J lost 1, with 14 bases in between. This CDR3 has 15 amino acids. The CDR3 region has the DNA TGTGCCAGCAGCGCGCGAGGACATGCGAACACTGAAGCTTTCTTT. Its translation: CASSARGHANTEAFF.

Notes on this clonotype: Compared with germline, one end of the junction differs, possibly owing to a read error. This chain's CDR3 is CANSRRDGYTF. The CDR3, as DNA: TGTGCCAACAGTAGGAGGGATGGCTACACCTTC. The V call is TRBV6-2 or TRBV6-3, the J call TRBJ1-2; unclear D gene. The CDR3 spans 11 residues. Per germline, CDR1 MNHEY and CDR2 SVGEGT.

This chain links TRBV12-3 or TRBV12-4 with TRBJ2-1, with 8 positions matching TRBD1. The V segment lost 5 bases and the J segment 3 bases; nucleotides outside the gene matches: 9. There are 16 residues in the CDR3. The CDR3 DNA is TGTGCCAGCAGTGTTGGGACAGGACAACTCTACAATGAGCAGTTCTTC. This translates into CASSVGTGQLYNEQFF.

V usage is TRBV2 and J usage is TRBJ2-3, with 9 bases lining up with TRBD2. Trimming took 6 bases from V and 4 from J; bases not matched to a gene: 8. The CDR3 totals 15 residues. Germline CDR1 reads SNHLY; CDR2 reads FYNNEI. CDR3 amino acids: CASSGLAGVPDTQYF. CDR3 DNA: TGTGCCAGCAGCGGATTAGCGGGAGTCCCAGATACGCAGTATTTT. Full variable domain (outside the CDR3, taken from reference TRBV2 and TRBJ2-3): EPEVTQTPSHQVTQMGQEVILRCVPISNHLYFYWYRQILGQKVEFLVSFYNNEISEKSEIFDDQFSVERPDGSNFTLKIRSTKLEDSAMYFCASSGLAGVPDTQYFGPGTRLTVL.

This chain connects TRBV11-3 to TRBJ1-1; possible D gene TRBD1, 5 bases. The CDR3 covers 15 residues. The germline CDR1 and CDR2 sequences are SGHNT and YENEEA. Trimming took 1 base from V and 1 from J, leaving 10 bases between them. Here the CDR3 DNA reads TGTGCCAGCAGCTTAGCAGTCGGGGGGAACACTGAAGCTTTCTTT. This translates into CASSLAVGGNTEAFF.

The chain's CDR3 is CASSLQGQSTYEQYF. In DNA form, the CDR3 reads TGTGCCAGCAGCTTGCAGGGACAGTCAACCTACGAGCAGTACTTC. The V call is TRBV7-2, the J call TRBJ2-7; 7 bases are shared with TRBD1. The CDR3 length is 15 residues. Trimming cost V 3 bases and J 2 bases; bases outside gene matches: 7. Germline V gives CDR1 SGHTA, CDR2 FQGNSA.

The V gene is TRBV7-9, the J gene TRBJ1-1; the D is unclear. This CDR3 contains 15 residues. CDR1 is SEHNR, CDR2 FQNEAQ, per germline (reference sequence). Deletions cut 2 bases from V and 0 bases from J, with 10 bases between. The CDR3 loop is CASSLYRSMNTEAFF. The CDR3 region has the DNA TGTGCCAGCAGCTTATACCGCAGCATGAACACTGAAGCTTTCTTT. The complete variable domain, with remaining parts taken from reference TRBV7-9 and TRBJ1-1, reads DTGVSQNPRHKITKRGQNVTFRCDPISEHNRLYWYRQTLGQGPEFLTYFQNEAQLEKSRLLSDRFSAERPKGSFSTLEIQRTEQGDSAMYLCASSLYRSMNTEAFFGQGTRLTVV.

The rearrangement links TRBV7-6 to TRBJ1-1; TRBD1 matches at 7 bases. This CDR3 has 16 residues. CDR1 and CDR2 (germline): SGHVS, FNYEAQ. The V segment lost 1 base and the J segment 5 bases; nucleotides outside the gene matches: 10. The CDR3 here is CASSLGQGTLGTEAFF. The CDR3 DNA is TGTGCCAGCAGCTTAGGACAGGGTACGCTAGGGACTGAAGCTTTCTTT.

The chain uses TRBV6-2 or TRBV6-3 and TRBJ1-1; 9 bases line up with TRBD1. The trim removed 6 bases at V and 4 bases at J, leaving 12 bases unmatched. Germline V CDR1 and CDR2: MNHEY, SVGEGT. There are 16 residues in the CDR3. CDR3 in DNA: TGTGCCAGCAGACCCTCGGGGACAGGGACGACCACTGAAGCTTTCTTT. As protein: CASRPSGTGTTTEAFF.

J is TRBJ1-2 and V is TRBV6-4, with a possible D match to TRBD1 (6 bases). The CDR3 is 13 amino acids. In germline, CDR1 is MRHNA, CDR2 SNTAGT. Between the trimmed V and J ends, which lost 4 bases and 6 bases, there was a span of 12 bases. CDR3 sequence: CASSATGTHGYTF. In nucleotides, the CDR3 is TGTGCCAGCAGTGCTACAGGGACCCATGGCTACACCTTC.

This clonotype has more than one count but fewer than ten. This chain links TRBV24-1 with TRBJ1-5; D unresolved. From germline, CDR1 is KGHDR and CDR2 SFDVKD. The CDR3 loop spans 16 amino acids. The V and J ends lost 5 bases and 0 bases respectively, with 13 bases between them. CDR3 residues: CATSGTRIYSNQPQHF. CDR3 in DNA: TGTGCCACCAGTGGGACCCGAATTTATAGCAATCAGCCCCAGCATTTT.

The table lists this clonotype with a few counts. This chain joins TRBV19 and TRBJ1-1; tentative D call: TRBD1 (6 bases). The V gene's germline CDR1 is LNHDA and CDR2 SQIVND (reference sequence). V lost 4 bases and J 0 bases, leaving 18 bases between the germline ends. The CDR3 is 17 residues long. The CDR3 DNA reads TGTGCCAGTAGTAGACCCGGACAGAGGACTCTGAACACTGAAGCTTTCTTT. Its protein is CASSRPGQRTLNTEAFF. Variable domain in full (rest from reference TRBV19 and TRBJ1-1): DGGITQSPKYLFRKEGQNVTLSCEQNLNHDAMYWYRQDPGQGLRLIYYSQIVNDFQKGDIAEGYSVSREKKESFPLTVTSAQKNPTAFYLCASSRPGQRTLNTEAFFGQGTRLTVV.

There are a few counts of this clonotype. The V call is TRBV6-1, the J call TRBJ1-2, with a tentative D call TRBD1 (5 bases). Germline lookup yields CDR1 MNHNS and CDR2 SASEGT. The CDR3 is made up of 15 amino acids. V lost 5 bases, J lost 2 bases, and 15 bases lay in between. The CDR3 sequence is CASSNQGSGNYGYTF. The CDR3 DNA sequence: TGTGCCAGCAGTAATCAAGGGTCAGGGAACTATGGCTACACCTTC.

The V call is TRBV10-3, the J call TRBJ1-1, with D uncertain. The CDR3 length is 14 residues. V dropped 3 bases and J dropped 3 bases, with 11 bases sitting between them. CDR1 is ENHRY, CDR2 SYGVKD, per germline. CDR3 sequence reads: CAISEQGRHTEAFF. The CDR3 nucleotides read TGTGCCATCAGTGAACAAGGGAGGCACACTGAAGCTTTCTTT.

The CDR3 loop reads CATSDPSKGPSGNEQFF. CDR3 bases: TGTGCCACCAGTGACCCTAGTAAGGGCCCGTCAGGAAATGAGCAGTTCTTC. The rearrangement joins TRBV24-1 to TRBJ2-1; D remains ambiguous. CDR3 length equals 17 residues. CDR1 and CDR2 (germline): KGHDR, SFDVKD. Trimming pared 4 bases from V and 7 bases from J, leaving 22 bases between.

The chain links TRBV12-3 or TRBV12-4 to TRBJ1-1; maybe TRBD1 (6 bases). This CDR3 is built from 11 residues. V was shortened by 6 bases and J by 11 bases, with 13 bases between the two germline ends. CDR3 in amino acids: CASSYTGNAFF. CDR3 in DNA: TGTGCCAGCAGCTATACAGGGAACGCTTTCTTT.

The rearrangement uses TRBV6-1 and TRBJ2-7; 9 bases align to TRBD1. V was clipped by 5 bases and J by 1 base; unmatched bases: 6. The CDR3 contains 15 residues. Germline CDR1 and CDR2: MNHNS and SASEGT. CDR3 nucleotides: TGTGCCAGCAGTACAACCGGGACAGGGTCCTACGAGCAGTACTTC. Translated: CASSTTGTGSYEQYF.

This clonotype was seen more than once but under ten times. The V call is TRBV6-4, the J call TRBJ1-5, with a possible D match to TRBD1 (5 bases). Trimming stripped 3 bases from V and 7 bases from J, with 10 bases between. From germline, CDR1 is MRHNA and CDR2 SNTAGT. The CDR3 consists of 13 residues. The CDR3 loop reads CASSEQGGQPQHF. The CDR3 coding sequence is TGTGCCAGCAGTGAGCAGGGAGGACAGCCCCAGCATTTT.

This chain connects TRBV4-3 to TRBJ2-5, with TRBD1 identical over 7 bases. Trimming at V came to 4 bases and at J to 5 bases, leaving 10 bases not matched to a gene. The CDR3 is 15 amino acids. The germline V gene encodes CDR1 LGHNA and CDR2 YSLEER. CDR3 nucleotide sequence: TGCGCCAGCAGCCGAGGCACAGGGGTCGGGGAGACCCAGTACTTC. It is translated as CASSRGTGVGETQYF.